The 11 T cell receptor beta chains reported below all come from one sample, sequenced in a study of identical twins (dated by TCRdb to 2015 to 2016). The protocol used for the library was 5' RACE. TCRdb shows the sequencer as Illumina HiSeq 2000. TCRdb's own reprocessing of the public reads used fastp at Q25 and MiXCR and kept productive beta chains. Rows merge per CDR3 protein into single entries with the most common DNA and genes. A total of around 490,000 distinct CDR3 sequences appear in this sample, about a fifth of them only once. The top ten clonotypes cover around 0.5% of the sample. Another study also made use of these data, one on yellow fever vaccine responses in identical twins.

The sample was CD4+ T cells sorted from blood. The receptors derive from a woman aged 18-29 years in good health.

Only a few counts were recorded for this clonotype. The CDR3 nucleotides are TGTGCCAGCAGCCAACGGACAGGGGAGGATCAGCCCCAGCATTTT. Encoded protein: CASSQRTGEDQPQHF. The rearrangement joins TRBV7-9 to TRBJ1-5, with TRBD1 identical over 9 bases. Germline CDR1 and CDR2: SEHNR and FQNEAQ (reference sequence). The V gene end was trimmed by 5 bases and the J gene end by 5 bases; junction bases not matched to a gene: 7. This CDR3 is 15 amino acids long.

This clonotype showed up just a few times. This chain uses TRBV15 with TRBJ2-7; D may correspond to TRBD1 or TRBD2 (5 bases each). Germline V gene data show CDR1 as LNHNV and CDR2 as YYDKDF (reference sequence). The CDR3 runs to 13 residues. The V end was cut by 3 bases, the J end by 3 bases, with 9 bases between. The CDR3 DNA is TGTGCCACCAGCAGGGGAGACAGCTACGAGCAGTACTTC. This translates into CATSRGDSYEQYF.

The chain joins TRBV5-6 to TRBJ1-2, with unresolved D. Germline loops: CDR1 SGHDT, CDR2 YYEEEE. V was shortened by 1 base and J by 4 bases, with 8 bases between the two germline ends. The CDR3 is 13 residues long. The CDR3 reads CASSLRTTYGYTF. The CDR3 DNA reads TGTGCCAGCAGCTTGAGGACGACCTATGGCTACACCTTC.

This chain connects TRBV2 to TRBJ1-5, with TRBD1 matching over 7 bases. CDR1 and CDR2 (germline): SNHLY, FYNNEI. J lost 3 bases, V lost 5 bases, and 4 bases had no gene match. This CDR3 comprises 14 residues. Here the CDR3 DNA reads TGTGCCAGCAGTCTTACAGGGGACAATCAGCCCCAGCATTTT. Translating gives CASSLTGDNQPQHF.

The chain joins TRBV20-1 to TRBJ1-5, with D tentatively TRBD1 (5 bases). The V gene's germline CDR1 is DFQATT and CDR2 SNEGSKA (reference sequence). This CDR3 region has 14 residues. Trimming removed 1 base from V and 2 bases from J, with 9 bases in between. CDR3 amino acids: CSARVQGGNQPQHF. CDR3 nucleotides: TGCAGTGCTAGAGTCCAGGGTGGCAATCAGCCCCAGCATTTT.

The chain uses TRBV20-1 and TRBJ2-7, with unresolved D. This CDR3 comprises 13 residues. V was clipped by 3 bases and J by 5 bases, with 14 bases between them. Germline values: CDR1 DFQATT, CDR2 SNEGSKA (reference sequence). In nucleotides, the CDR3 is TGCAGTGCTAGTTCGGTATCTTACCACGAGCAGTACTTC. Translating gives CSASSVSYHEQYF.

The rearrangement links TRBV4-1 to TRBJ2-5; 8 bases align to TRBD1. Germline V CDR1 and CDR2: MGHRA, YSYEKL. There are 16 residues in the CDR3. Trimming at V came to 1 base and at J to 2 bases, leaving 6 bases not matched to a gene. The CDR3 sequence is CASSQGGRGLQETQYF. Written as DNA, the CDR3 is TGCGCCAGCAGCCAAGGCGGCAGGGGGCTGCAAGAGACCCAGTACTTC.

The sample holds a few counts of this clonotype. V gene TRBV7-9 combines with J gene TRBJ1-1, with D uncertain. V lost 2 bases and J lost 4, with 8 bases in between. The germline gives CDR1 SEHNR, CDR2 FQNEAQ (reference sequence). There are 13 residues in the CDR3. CDR3 in amino acids: CASSLHSSTEAFF. The CDR3 DNA sequence: TGTGCCAGCAGCTTACACAGTTCCACTGAAGCTTTCTTT. The full variable domain, completed using reference TRBV7-9 and TRBJ1-1, is DTGVSQNPRHKITKRGQNVTFRCDPISEHNRLYWYRQTLGQGPEFLTYFQNEAQLEKSRLLSDRFSAERPKGSFSTLEIQRTEQGDSAMYLCASSLHSSTEAFFGQGTRLTVV.

This clonotype has just one count. Sequence at one end of the junction differs from germline and may be a read error. This chain uses TRBV7-9 with TRBJ2-1; D may correspond to TRBD1 or TRBD2 (5 bases each). The CDR3 is 15 amino acids. Germline V gene lookup returns CDR1 SEHNR and CDR2 FQNEAQ (reference sequence). DNA of the CDR3: TGTGCCAGCAGCTTAGACAGGCCCGGGGCTAATGAACAGTTCTTC. Translated, it gives CASSLDRPGANEQFF.

This clonotype was counted only a few times. V is TRBV10-3 and J is TRBJ2-2, with D unresolved. Germline V lookup: CDR1 ENHRY, CDR2 SYGVKD. The CDR3 totals 15 residues. V was clipped by 3 bases and J by 5 bases, with 13 bases between them. CDR3 coding DNA: TGTGCCATCAGTGATGTGGCAGGAAAGACCGGGGAGCTGTTTTTT. Encoded protein: CAISDVAGKTGELFF.

The J gene is TRBJ1-5, the V gene TRBV4-1; TRBD1 agrees at 10 bases. Germline CDR1 MGHRA, CDR2 YSYEKL. The CDR3 is made up of 15 amino acids. The V segment lost 4 bases and the J segment 5 bases; nucleotides outside the gene matches: 5. In nucleotides, the CDR3 is TGCGCCAGCAGCCGAGGACAGGGGGGGGATCAGCCCCAGCATTTT. This encodes CASSRGQGGDQPQHF.